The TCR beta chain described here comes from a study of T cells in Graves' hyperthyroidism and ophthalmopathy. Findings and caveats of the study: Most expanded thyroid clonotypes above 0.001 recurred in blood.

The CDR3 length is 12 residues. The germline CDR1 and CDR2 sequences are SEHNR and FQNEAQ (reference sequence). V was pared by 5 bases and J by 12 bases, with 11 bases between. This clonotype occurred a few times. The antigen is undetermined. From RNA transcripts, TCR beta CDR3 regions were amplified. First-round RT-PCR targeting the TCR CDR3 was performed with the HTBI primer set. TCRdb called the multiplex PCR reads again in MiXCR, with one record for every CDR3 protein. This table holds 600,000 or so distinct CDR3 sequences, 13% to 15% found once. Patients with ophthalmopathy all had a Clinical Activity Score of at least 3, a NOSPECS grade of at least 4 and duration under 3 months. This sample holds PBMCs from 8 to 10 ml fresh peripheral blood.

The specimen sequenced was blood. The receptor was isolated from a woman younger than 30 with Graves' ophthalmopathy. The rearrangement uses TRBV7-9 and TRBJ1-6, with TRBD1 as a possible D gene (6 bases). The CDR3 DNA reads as TGTGCCAGCAGCGGAAACAGGGAACCCCTCCACTTT. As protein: CASSGNREPLHF.